One sample yielded the 24 T cell receptor beta chains listed below, sequenced in a study of T cells in Graves' hyperthyroidism and ophthalmopathy. RNA transcripts served as the template for amplifying TCR beta CDR3 regions. HTBI primers drove first-round RT-PCR of the TCR CDR3. TCRdb re-analysed the multiplex PCR reads in MiXCR, keeping a single row per CDR3 protein. The sample has 550,000 to 700,000 distinct CDR3 sequences, under 60% seen once; the top ten hold roughly 19%. The source material was peripheral blood or thyroid tissue (not recorded which). All receptors come from an adult woman with Graves' disease, either hyperthyroidism or ophthalmopathy (not recorded which).

The sample holds many counts of this clonotype. The chain carries TRBV28 and TRBJ1-1; D unresolved. CDR3 length equals 13 residues. V dropped 7 bases and J dropped 7 bases, with 16 bases sitting between them. CDR1 MDHEN and CDR2 SYDVKM come from the germline V gene. The chain's CDR3 is CASTPDGLLEAFF. DNA for the CDR3: TGTGCCAGCACCCCGGACGGTCTCCTTGAAGCTTTCTTT.

In its sample, this clonotype was seen many times. The V call is TRBV7-9, the J call TRBJ2-7, with D possibly being TRBD1 or TRBD2 (5 bases each). Per germline, CDR1 SEHNR and CDR2 FQNEAQ (reference sequence). This CDR3 spans 13 amino acids. V was shortened by 5 bases and J by 6 bases, with 14 bases between the two germline ends. CDR3 amino acids: CASSTGGLGEQYF. The DNA for the CDR3 is TGTGCCAGCAGCACAGGAGGACTGGGCGAGCAGTACTTC.

As concerns this clonotype: This clone may be a read error of a much larger clone one base away. The chain combines TRBV10-2 with TRBJ2-2; D possibly corresponds to TRBD2 (6 bases). This CDR3 has 16 residues. From germline, CDR1 is WSHSY and CDR2 SAAADI. V shed 3 bases and J shed 1 base, with 12 bases lying between them. In DNA form, the CDR3 reads TGCGCCAGCAGTGACCTTTCCGGGGGGAACACCGGGGAGCTGTTTTTT. Its translation is CASSDLSGGNTGELFF.

The gene calls are TRBV10-3 and TRBJ1-6; tentatively, D is TRBD1 (5 bases). The CDR3 contains 17 residues. Trimming took off 2 bases at V and 10 bases at J, with 21 bases between the two ends. Per germline, CDR1 ENHRY and CDR2 SYGVKD. CDR3 in DNA: TGTGCCATCAGTGAGGAGGGGATGATGGAGACCGGATCACCCCTCCACTTT. Its translation: CAISEEGMMETGSPLHF.

V usage is TRBV7-3 and J usage is TRBJ2-7; the match to TRBD1 covers 9 bases. The germline V gene encodes CDR1 SGHTA and CDR2 FQGTGA. The CDR3 sequence is 14 residues long. V shed 4 bases, J shed 7 bases, and the junction held 8 bases outside the gene matches. The CDR3 here is CASSWRTGVGEQYF. Written as DNA, the CDR3 is TGTGCCAGCAGCTGGAGGACAGGGGTGGGAGAGCAGTACTTC.

This clonotype came up many times. V gene TRBV4-1 combines with J gene TRBJ2-7; D may be TRBD1 (6 bases). Germline CDR1 is MGHRA and CDR2 is YSYEKL. The ends were cut back, 6 bases at V and 6 bases at J, with 15 bases in the middle. This CDR3 is built from 13 residues. This CDR3 reads CASRRTGKSEQYF. CDR3 nucleotides: TGCGCCAGCAGGCGAACAGGGAAATCCGAGCAGTACTTC.

This clonotype has only one observation. The chain couples TRBV20-1 to TRBJ1-2; no firm D call. The CDR3 covers 14 residues. Germline CDR1 is DFQATT and CDR2 is SNEGSKA (reference sequence). Trimming removed 3 bases from V and 4 bases from J, with 15 bases in between. The CDR3: CSAREGRRLYGYTF. CDR3 DNA sequence: TGCAGTGCTAGGGAAGGACGGCGACTCTATGGCTACACCTTC.

The rearrangement joins TRBV28 to TRBJ2-5; either TRBD1 or TRBD2 may supply D (6 bases each). The CDR3 covers 16 residues. Germline V gives CDR1 MDHEN, CDR2 SYDVKM. Trimming took 5 bases from V and 4 from J, leaving 20 bases between them. CDR3 sequence (DNA): TGTGCCAGCAGTCCACTGGGGGGCAGGGGAGGAGAGACCCAGTACTTC. This gives the protein CASSPLGGRGGETQYF.

The count of this clonotype is one. V and J are TRBV10-3 and TRBJ1-5; weak D call: TRBD1 (5 bases). Germline values: CDR1 ENHRY, CDR2 SYGVKD. The CDR3 is 13 residues long. The germline V and J ends were trimmed by 10 bases and 11 bases, with 21 bases remaining between them. The CDR3 reads CANRTGAQGAQHF. CDR3 nucleotides: TGTGCCAACAGAACAGGTGCCCAGGGAGCCCAGCATTTT.

This chain connects TRBV10-3 to TRBJ2-7; TRBD2 matches 14 bases. The CDR3 loop spans 20 amino acids. J lost 1 base, V lost 3 bases, and 14 bases had no gene match. Germline V lookup: CDR1 ENHRY, CDR2 SYGVKD. As DNA, the CDR3 is TGTGCCATCAGTGACCCTCGAATAGGGACTAGCGGGAGCCTGTCCTACGAGCAGTACTTC. It translates to CAISDPRIGTSGSLSYEQYF.

The chain carries TRBV5-1 and TRBJ2-6; D gene ambiguous. Germline CDR1 SGHRS, CDR2 YFSETQ. The CDR3 spans 16 residues. V was pared by 1 base and J by 4 bases, with 12 bases between. Here the CDR3 DNA reads TGCGCCAGCAGCTTGTTAGCAGGCCCAGGGGCCAACGTCCTGACTTTC. Residues: CASSLLAGPGANVLTF.

This clonotype has more than one count but fewer than ten. This chain uses TRBV25-1 with TRBJ1-2; possibly TRBD1 for D (5 bases). Germline CDR1 MGHDK, CDR2 SYGVNS. This CDR3 contains 14 residues. V shed 0 bases and J shed 8 bases, with 13 bases lying between them. The CDR3 is CASSEYNGAEGYTF. CDR3 DNA: TGTGCCAGCAGTGAATATAATGGGGCAGAGGGCTACACCTTC.

The chain carries TRBV29-1 and TRBJ1-1; D is unresolved. This CDR3 spans 11 amino acids. Germline-derived CDR1 and CDR2 are SQVTM and ANQGSEA. V gave up 7 bases and J gave up 4 bases, with 10 bases separating them. CDR3 coding DNA: TGCAGCGCAGGAAGGCCCACTGAAGCTTTCTTT. Translated: CSAGRPTEAFF.

This clonotype was picked up many times. Here the CDR3 DNA reads TGTGCCAGCAGGCAACAGGGATTGCTTGGGGAGCTGTTTTTT. It specifies CASRQQGLLGELFF. The chain has TRBV7-9 and TRBJ2-2, with a weak D call TRBD1 (6 bases). Trimming removed 6 bases at V and 8 bases at J, with 16 bases between. CDR1 is SEHNR and CDR2 is FQNEAQ in the germline V gene (reference sequence). The CDR3 length is 14 residues.

This clonotype was observed once. This chain uses TRBV12-3 or TRBV12-4 with TRBJ1-4; 7 bases line up with TRBD1. This CDR3 contains 16 residues. The J segment lost 7 bases and the V segment lost 8 bases, leaving 16 bases of the junction unmatched. CDR3 protein: CASARDPTGVGEKLFF. The CDR3 DNA is TGTGCCAGCGCACGGGACCCCACAGGGGTTGGTGAAAAACTGTTTTTT.

The chain links TRBV3-1 to TRBJ2-5, with TRBD2 matching over 8 bases. From germline, CDR1 is LGHDT and CDR2 YNNKEL (reference sequence). The V gene end was trimmed by 1 base and the J gene end by 4 bases; junction bases not matched to a gene: 14. This CDR3 region has 18 residues. CDR3 in DNA: TGTGCCAGCAGCCAAGTTTCTTGGGAAGCGGGAGTCAGAGAGACCCAGTACTTC. Its protein product is CASSQVSWEAGVRETQYF.

The rearrangement uses TRBV19 and TRBJ1-2; D may be TRBD1 (5 bases). Trimming removed 10 bases from V and 8 bases from J, with 14 bases in between. This CDR3 has 11 residues. Per germline, CDR1 LNHDA and CDR2 SQIVND (reference sequence). CDR3 residues: CATEDSSGYTF. The CDR3 DNA reads as TGTGCCACCGAAGACAGTTCCGGCTACACCTTC.

The chain uses TRBV7-9 and TRBJ2-7, with TRBD2 matching over 10 bases. With V trimmed by 5 bases and J by 7 bases, 11 bases remained unmatched. The CDR3 covers 15 residues. CDR1 and CDR2 (germline): SEHNR, FQNEAQ (reference sequence). This CDR3 reads CASSESTSGMGEQYF. CDR3 sequence (DNA): TGTGCCAGCAGCGAAAGCACTAGCGGGATGGGTGAGCAGTACTTC.

On this clonotype itself: One junction end disagrees with the germline gene, perhaps due to a read error. The V call is TRBV7-7, the J call TRBJ2-5; D gene ambiguous. Germline CDR1 is SSHAT and CDR2 is FNYEAQ (reference sequence). The CDR3 is 13 residues long. The CDR3 reads CASSPTAQETQYF. The CDR3 DNA sequence: TGTGCTAGCAGCCCGACGGCCCAAGAGACCCAGTACTTC.

Only one count was recorded for this clonotype. The chain is built from TRBV5-1 and TRBJ1-1; no definite D call. The CDR3 runs 12 residues. Between the trimmed V and J ends, which lost 3 bases and 2 bases, there was a span of 5 bases. Per germline, CDR1 SGHRS and CDR2 YFSETQ. The CDR3: CASSCENTEAFF. CDR3 bases: TGCGCCAGCAGCTGCGAAAACACTGAAGCTTTCTTT.

In nucleotides, the CDR3 is TGTGCCAGCATCAAAACCGGGAGTTTGGTAGAGACCCAGTACTTC. Amino acids: CASIKTGSLVETQYF. V is TRBV2 and J is TRBJ2-5, with a possible D match to TRBD2 (6 bases). V was cut by 7 bases and J by 4 bases, with 19 bases left in between. Germline V lookup: CDR1 SNHLY, CDR2 FYNNEI. The CDR3 is made up of 15 amino acids.

J is TRBJ1-1 and V is TRBV29-1; no firm D call. Germline lookup yields CDR1 SQVTM and CDR2 ANQGSEA. V lost 3 bases, J lost 3 bases, and 14 bases lay in between. CDR3 length equals 14 residues. In DNA, the CDR3 is TGCAGCGTTGACTTTGGGGTCGTGGACACTGAAGCTTTCTTT. Its translation is CSVDFGVVDTEAFF.

The chain combines TRBV10-3 with TRBJ1-2, with unresolved D. Trimming removed 6 bases from V and 6 bases from J, with 20 bases in between. Per the germline V gene, CDR1 is ENHRY and CDR2 is SYGVKD. The CDR3 has 15 residues. CDR3 bases: TGTGCCATCAGGCCAACGAGACTAGCGGGAGATGGCTACACCTTC. This translates into CAIRPTRLAGDGYTF.

This clonotype appeared many times. Its ends do not fully match the called genes, so a read error is possible. The chain couples TRBV2 to TRBJ2-3; no firm D call. This CDR3 spans 12 amino acids. Germline V lookup: CDR1 SNHLY, CDR2 FYNNEI. Here the CDR3 reads CASSVVAVETFF. The CDR3 bases are TGTGCCAGCAGTGTTGTCGCCGTTGAAACCTTTTTT.